This T cell receptor beta chain was sequenced for a study of graft-versus-host responses after intestinal transplantation (dated by TCRdb to the early 2020s). General notes on the study: Multivisceral, liver-intestinal, or isolated intestinal transplants were received by the recipients. Graft-versus-host and host-versus-graft alloreactive T cell clones were tracked in the graft, circulation and bone marrow after intestinal transplantation using bulk TCR-beta CDR3 sequencing. Alloreactive clones were identified by sequencing pre-transplant mixed lymphocyte reaction products and comparing these products with unstimulated pre-transplant donor and recipient T cells. The cohort enrolled some 23 intestinal transplant recipients including one retransplant, and a few patients lacking pretransplant specimens were excluded. Samples from three later patients were sequenced in-house on an Illumina MiSeq with MiXCR processing rather than by the commercial service. Every recipient was given anti-thymocyte globulin induction, then maintenance tacrolimus and steroids for around three years. Donor T cell macrochimerism was defined as a peak of at least 4% donor T cells among recipient peripheral blood mononuclear cells.

Broad study findings and their caveats: GvH clones were detected in recipient bone marrow, and some of these GvH clones were observed earlier in ileal mucosa or blood, consistent with an intestinal mucosal origin. The conclusions were limited by the relatively low number and heterogeneity of the intestinal transplant patients. Early after transplant, declines in HvG clones were associated with peak levels of circulating GvH clones. In the allografts of patients with donor T cell macrochimerism, GvH to HvG T cell clonal ratios were high.

Blood samples were collected up to 4 times in the first month after transplant and then at least monthly when available. Libraries came from the immunoSEQ multiplex PCR assay. For most patients, genomic DNA was subjected to high-throughput TCR-beta CDR3 sequencing by Adaptive Biotechnologies. The source study handled its data this way. TCR sequencing data for around 19 patients were retrieved from Adaptive's ImmunoSEQ software; three other patients were processed with MiXCR and VDJtools. Because the origin of CDR3 nucleotide sequences shared between donor and recipient could not be assigned, those sequences were removed. To be classed as alloreactive, a clone needed at least 2-fold expansion over unstimulated cells and a minimum CFSE-low frequency of 0.002% (template counts) or 0.001% (read counts). Clones were considered mappable if detected in sequenced pre-transplant spleen, lymph node, or MLR CFSE-low populations of the donor or recipient. The cumulative frequency of alloreactive clones was calculated as a percentage of all sequences, weighted by copy number. Sourced from immuneACCESS, this table was stored by TCRdb with only in-frame sequences that have V and J called. A share of the clones is absent; for the studies checked, an unresolved V gene accounts for under half, and the remainder has no known explanation. Clone size and the V and J calls come from that table; the DNA yielded D and trimming. Present in this sample are about 98,000 clones, around 88% of which were seen just once. The ten largest clones capture over 1.3% of the sample.

The CDR3 holds 15 amino acids from the cysteine to the phenylalanine. The sequence is cut down to CDR3 DNA, 45 bases in frame from base 1. CDR1 and CDR2, per the germline V gene (reference sequence), are SGHAT and FQDESV. Relative to germline, V is missing 5 bases and J is missing 0 bases, with 5 bases of the junction outside any gene match. About this clone: Its cognate antigen has yet to be identified. Qualities for individual bases were not recorded, and no much larger clone is one base off.

The sequences come from PBMCs, collected 255 days after intestinal transplant. The rearrangement combines TRBV11-1 with TRBJ2-5; 8 junctional bases match TRBD2. This clonotype was obtained from a human patient who received an intestinal transplant, so some T cells may come from the graft donor. The CDR3 here reads CASSHPLADQETQYF. The base sequence is TGTGCCAGCAGCCACCCACTAGCGGACCAAGAGACCCAGTACTTC. Reference TRBV11-1 and TRBJ2-5 genes cover what lies past the CDR3, so the full variable domain is EAEVAQSPRYKITEKSQAVAFWCDPISGHATLYWYRQILGQGPELLVQFQDESVVDDSQLPKDRFSAERLKGVDSTLKIQPAELGDSAMYLCASSHPLADQETQYFGPGTRLLVL.